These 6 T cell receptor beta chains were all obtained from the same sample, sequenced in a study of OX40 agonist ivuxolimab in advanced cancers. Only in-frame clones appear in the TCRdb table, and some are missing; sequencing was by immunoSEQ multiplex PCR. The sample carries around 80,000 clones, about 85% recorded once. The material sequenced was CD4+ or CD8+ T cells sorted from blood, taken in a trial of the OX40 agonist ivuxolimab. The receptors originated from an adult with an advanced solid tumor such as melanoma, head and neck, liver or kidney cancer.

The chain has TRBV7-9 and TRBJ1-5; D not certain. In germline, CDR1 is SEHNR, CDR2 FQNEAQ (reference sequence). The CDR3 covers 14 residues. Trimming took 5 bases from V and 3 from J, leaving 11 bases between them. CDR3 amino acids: CASSISGNNQPQHF. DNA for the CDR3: TGTGCCAGCAGCATAAGTGGGAACAATCAGCCCCAGCATTTT.

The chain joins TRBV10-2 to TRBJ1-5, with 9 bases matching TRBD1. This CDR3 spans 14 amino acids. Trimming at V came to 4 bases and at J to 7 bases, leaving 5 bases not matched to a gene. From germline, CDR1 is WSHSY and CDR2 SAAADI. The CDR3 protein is CASSGTGEWQPQHF. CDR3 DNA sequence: TGCGCCAGCAGTGGGACAGGGGAGTGGCAGCCCCAGCATTTT.

The CDR3 sequence: CASRGDRDTDTQYF. As DNA, the CDR3 is TGCGCCAGCAGGGGGGACAGAGACACAGATACGCAGTATTTT. V usage is TRBV5-1 and J usage is TRBJ2-3; 7 bases match TRBD1. CDR3 length: 14 residues. The germline V gene encodes CDR1 SGHRS and CDR2 YFSETQ. Losses at the gene ends were 5 bases for V and 2 bases for J; bases not matched to a gene: 5. The full variable domain, in which reference TRBV5-1 and TRBJ2-3 provide the parts outside the CDR3, is KAGVTQTPRYLIKTRGQQVTLSCSPISGHRSVSWYQQTPGQGLQFLFEYFSETQRNKGNFPGRFSGRQFSNSRSEMNVSTLELGDSALYLCASRGDRDTDTQYFGPGTRLTVL.

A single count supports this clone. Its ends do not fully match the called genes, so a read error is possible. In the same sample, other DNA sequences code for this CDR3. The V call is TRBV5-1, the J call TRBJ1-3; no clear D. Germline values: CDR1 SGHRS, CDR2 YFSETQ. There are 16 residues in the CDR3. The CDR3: CASSLAPGMPGNTIYF. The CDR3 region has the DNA TGCGCCAGCAGCTTGGCCCCGGGTATGCCTGGAAATACCATATATTTT.

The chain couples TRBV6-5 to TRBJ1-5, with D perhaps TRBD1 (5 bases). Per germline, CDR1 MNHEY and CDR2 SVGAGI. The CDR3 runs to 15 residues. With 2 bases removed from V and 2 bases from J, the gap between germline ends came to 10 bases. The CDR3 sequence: CASSYGGGGNQPQHF. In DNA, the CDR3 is TGTGCCAGCAGTTACGGCGGGGGGGGCAATCAGCCCCAGCATTTT.

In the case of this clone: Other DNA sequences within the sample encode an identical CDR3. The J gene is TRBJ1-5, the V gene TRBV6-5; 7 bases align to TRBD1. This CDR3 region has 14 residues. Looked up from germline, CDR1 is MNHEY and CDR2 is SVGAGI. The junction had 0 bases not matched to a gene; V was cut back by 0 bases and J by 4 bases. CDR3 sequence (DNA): TGTGCCAGCAGTTACTCGACAGGGAATCAGCCCCAGCATTTT. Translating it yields CASSYSTGNQPQHF.